These T cell receptor beta chains were read from a single sample in a study of cytotoxic CD8 clonotypes in ibrutinib-treated CLL. Assay used: immunoSEQ multiplex PCR; TCRdb lists only in-frame clones, some missing. The data show some 150,000 clones, with around three quarters seen just once and 10% to 15% held by the top ten. Here the sequenced sample was PBMCs, taken after 12 months of ibrutinib treatment. Receptor source: a human donor with chronic lymphocytic leukemia. The CDR3 runs from the conserved cysteine through the conserved F or W. A D gene is named only where the DNA matches it firmly. Clone size appears in some rows only: once, few, many, or a class for an expanded clone.

v_call: TRBV7-2
clone_size: NA
j_call: TRBJ1-2
d_call: NA
cdr3_aa: CASSPRAGRVGGYTF
cdr3_nt: TGTGCCAGCAGCCCTAGGGCAGGGAGAGTTGGAGGCTACACCTTC

v_call: TRBV9
clone_size: NA
j_call: TRBJ1-3
d_call: TRBD1
cdr3_aa: CASSGTGVAGNTIYF
cdr3_nt: TGTGCCAGCAGCGGGACAGGGGTGGCTGGAAACACCATATATTTT

v_call: TRBV5-1
clone_size: few
j_call: TRBJ2-5
d_call: TRBD1
cdr3_aa: CASSRDRAGETQYF
cdr3_nt: TGCGCCAGCAGCAGGGACAGGGCAGGCGAGACCCAGTACTTC

v_call: TRBV9
clone_size: NA
j_call: TRBJ2-1
d_call: NA
cdr3_aa: CASSVESGRTYNEQFF
cdr3_nt: TGTGCCAGCAGCGTAGAGTCAGGGCGGACCTACAATGAGCAGTTCTTC

v_call: TRBV15
clone_size: few
j_call: TRBJ2-7
d_call: TRBD1
cdr3_aa: CATSRDRGLGEQYF
cdr3_nt: TGTGCCACCAGCAGGGACAGGGGGCTCGGCGAGCAGTACTTC

v_call: TRBV7-9
clone_size: NA
j_call: TRBJ1-3
d_call: NA
cdr3_aa: CASSYEHPVLQSGNTIYF
cdr3_nt: TGTGCCAGCAGCTACGAACATCCCGTACTCCAATCTGGAAACACCATATATTTT

v_call: TRBV12-5
clone_size: NA
j_call: TRBJ2-5
d_call: TRBD2
cdr3_aa: CASGPGLAGLSETQYF
cdr3_nt: TGTGCTAGTGGCCCTGGACTAGCGGGATTATCAGAGACCCAGTACTTC

v_call: TRBV18
clone_size: NA
j_call: TRBJ1-3
d_call: NA
cdr3_aa: CASSPMSSGNTIYF
cdr3_nt: TGTGCCAGCTCACCAATGAGCTCTGGAAACACCATATATTTT

v_call: TRBV28
clone_size: few
j_call: TRBJ1-1
d_call: NA
cdr3_aa: CASRRGPEIVNTEAFF
cdr3_nt: TGTGCCAGCAGACGAGGGCCCGAAATTGTGAACACTGAAGCTTTCTTT

v_call: TRBV7-8
clone_size: NA
j_call: TRBJ2-2
d_call: TRBD2
cdr3_aa: CASSLSGLAGTNTGELFF
cdr3_nt: TGTGCCAGCAGCTTAAGCGGACTAGCGGGAACGAACACCGGGGAGCTGTTTTTT

v_call: TRBV25-1
clone_size: NA
j_call: TRBJ2-1
d_call: NA
cdr3_aa: CASSEGTYNEQFF
cdr3_nt: TGTGCCAGCAGTGAAGGGACCTACAATGAGCAGTTCTTC

v_call: TRBV11-2
clone_size: NA
j_call: TRBJ2-7
d_call: NA
cdr3_aa: CASSLASGRNYEQYF
cdr3_nt: TGTGCCAGCAGCTTAGCATCGGGAAGAAACTACGAGCAGTACTTC